One sample yielded the 10 T cell receptor beta chains listed below, sequenced in a study of radiation and T cells in renal cell carcinoma. Sequenced by immunoSEQ multiplex PCR; TCRdb stores in-frame clones only, minus some. The table records approximately 14,000 clones, around 57% of them present only once. Treatment of the sample: treatment-naive control, cytoreductive nephrectomy. Specimen: tumor tissue, collected from a patient whose treatment was nephrectomy without radiotherapy. The source of these receptors is a man aged 45-65 years with renal cell carcinoma.

V and J are TRBV2 and TRBJ2-3, with 8 bases aligning to TRBD2. CDR3 size: 16 residues. Germline CDR1 is SNHLY and CDR2 is FYNNEI. The V segment lost 5 bases and the J segment 3 bases; nucleotides outside the gene matches: 10. CDR3 in amino acids: CASSILGGAPTDTQYF. CDR3 nucleotide sequence: TGTGCCAGCAGTATACTCGGGGGGGCACCGACAGATACGCAGTATTTT.

The genes are TRBV7-2 and TRBJ2-1; tentatively, D is TRBD2 (5 bases). V was trimmed by 1 base and J by 4 bases, leaving 11 bases between them. The germline V gene has CDR1 SGHTA and CDR2 FQGNSA. The length of the CDR3 is 15 residues. The CDR3 spells CASSLEVEVYNEQFF. In DNA form, the CDR3 reads TGTGCCAGCAGCTTAGAGGTGGAGGTGTACAATGAGCAGTTCTTC.

The rearrangement joins TRBV19 to TRBJ1-2, with D maybe TRBD1 (5 bases). V shed 10 bases and J shed 1 base, with 19 bases lying between them. CDR1 is LNHDA and CDR2 is SQIVND in the germline V gene (reference sequence). CDR3 length: 15 amino acids. This chain's CDR3 is CATLDVRGDNYGYTF. In nucleotides, the CDR3 is TGTGCCACCCTAGACGTAAGGGGAGATAACTATGGCTACACCTTC. Supplemented by reference TRBV19 and TRBJ1-2, the full variable domain reads DGGITQSPKYLFRKEGQNVTLSCEQNLNHDAMYWYRQDPGQGLRLIYYSQIVNDFQKGDIAEGYSVSREKKESFPLTVTSAQKNPTAFYLCATLDVRGDNYGYTFGSGTRLTVV.

This chain connects TRBV18 to TRBJ2-1, with D hard to call. Trimming shortened V by 2 bases and J by 10 bases, and 6 bases separated the two germline ends. The CDR3 is 11 residues long. Germline CDR1 reads KGHSH; CDR2 reads LQKENI. This chain's CDR3 is CASSPNSEQFF. CDR3 DNA sequence: TGTGCCAGCTCACCAAACTCAGAGCAGTTCTTC. Using reference TRBV18 and TRBJ2-1 for the parts outside the CDR3, the full variable domain is NAGVMQNPRHLVRRRGQEARLRCSPMKGHSHVYWYRQLPEEGLKFMVYLQKENIIDESGMPKERFSAEFPKEGPSILRIQQVVRGDSAAYFCASSPNSEQFFGPGTRLTVL.

This clone counts as large. V usage is TRBV10-1 and J usage is TRBJ2-3; no firm D call. The V and J ends lost 4 bases and 2 bases respectively, with 7 bases between them. The CDR3 is made up of 13 amino acids. In germline, CDR1 is WNHNN, CDR2 SYGVQD (reference sequence). In DNA, the CDR3 is TGCGCCAGCAGTGGGGGTTACACAGATACGCAGTATTTT. Translating it yields CASSGGYTDTQYF.

The table lists this clone with a few counts. This sequence joins TRBV18 and TRBJ2-3; no clear D. CDR1 and CDR2 from the germline V gene are KGHSH and LQKENI. CDR3 size: 13 residues. The ends were cut back, 1 base at V and 6 bases at J, with 8 bases in the middle. As DNA, the CDR3 is TGTGCCAGCTCACCACGGAGATGGGATACGCAGTATTTT. This gives the protein CASSPRRWDTQYF.

V gene TRBV18 combines with J gene TRBJ2-1; 9 positions agree with TRBD2. The V and J ends lost 5 bases and 4 bases, in that order; junction bases with no gene match: 3. The CDR3 sequence is 14 residues long. Germline values: CDR1 KGHSH, CDR2 LQKENI. CDR3 amino acids: CASSTTSGYNEQFF. As DNA, the CDR3 is TGTGCCAGCTCAACGACTAGCGGATACAATGAGCAGTTCTTC.

The chain employs TRBV2 and TRBJ2-1, with D possibly TRBD2 on 7 matching bases. Between the trimmed V and J ends, which lost 7 bases and 8 bases, there was a span of 18 bases. The CDR3 contains 14 residues. The germline V gene encodes CDR1 SNHLY and CDR2 FYNNEI. Here the CDR3 reads CASTRGGRGDEQFF. The CDR3 DNA reads TGTGCCAGCACCAGAGGGGGACGGGGGGATGAGCAGTTCTTC.

V is TRBV5-6 and J is TRBJ2-1; D not resolved. Trimming stripped 4 bases from V and 8 bases from J, with 7 bases between. Germline CDR1 reads SGHDT; CDR2 reads YYEEEE. The CDR3 sequence is 11 residues long. The CDR3 loop is CASSRTDEQFF. The CDR3 DNA reads TGTGCCAGCAGCCGGACGGATGAGCAGTTCTTC.

This clone was recorded a few times. The chain joins TRBV29-1 to TRBJ1-6; 8 bases line up with TRBD1. There are 15 residues in the CDR3. J was trimmed by 3 bases and V by 7 bases; bases with no gene match: 8. Germline loops: CDR1 SQVTM, CDR2 ANQGSEA. The CDR3 here is CSASTGADYNSPLHF. The CDR3 DNA sequence: TGCAGCGCCTCGACAGGGGCAGACTATAATTCACCCCTCCACTTT.